What follows is one T cell receptor (beta chain) and its context. This entry comes from a study of cytomegalovirus exposure and HLA in healthy donors. Primers included in the PCR were 60 Vbeta and 13 Jbeta primers. Using immunoSEQ multiplex PCR, the repertoire was profiled, and TCRdb retains in-frame clones only, with some absent. This table has under 200,000 clones, about 80% appearing once. After removal of 5 bases from V and 4 bases from J, the junction contained 9 bases not matched to a gene. This CDR3 spans 16 amino acids. Germline V gene sequence: CDR1 MNHEY, CDR2 SMNVEV (reference sequence). The sequence was obtained from a woman in her 30s in good health and CMV-seropositive. This rearrangement joins TRBV27 to TRBJ1-1; 11 positions match TRBD1. Sequencing was done on a sample of PBMCs. The CDR3 sequence: CASSRTGTGGLTEAFF. CDR3 in DNA: TGTGCCAGCAGTAGAACCGGGACAGGGGGACTCACTGAAGCTTTCTTT.